The 14 T cell receptor beta chains listed next were all sequenced from one sample in a study of blood T cell repertoires in COVID-19. TCRdb's copy holds only in-frame clones and misses some; the assay was immunoSEQ multiplex PCR. The table has 150,000 or so clones, 70% to 85% seen once; the top ten hold about 8.9%. Material: peripheral blood. The receptors stem from a woman in her forties or fifties with acute or convalescent COVID-19.

This clone appeared a few times. The V call is TRBV3-1 (or the pseudogene TRBV3-2), the J call TRBJ1-5; 9 bases are a match to TRBD1. Trimming removed 3 bases from V and 11 bases from J; junction bases left unmatched: 11. This CDR3 has 15 amino acids. Germline CDR1 and CDR2: LGHDT and YNNKEL (reference sequence). CDR3 residues: CASSHTSGQGLTQHF. CDR3 DNA sequence: TGTGCCAGCAGCCACACTTCGGGACAGGGCCTGACCCAGCATTTT.

The V call is TRBV18, the J call TRBJ1-2; D is possibly TRBD1 (6 bases). Germline CDR1 is KGHSH and CDR2 is LQKENI. The CDR3 covers 18 residues. V shed 2 bases and J shed 4 bases, with 23 bases lying between them. The CDR3: CASSPTQVGTPQSYGYTF. The CDR3 DNA follows: TGTGCCAGCTCACCAACCCAAGTGGGGACACCCCAGTCCTATGGCTACACCTTC.

This chain uses TRBV6-2 or TRBV6-3 with TRBJ1-5; unclear D gene. Trimming stripped 4 bases from V and 0 bases from J, with 7 bases between. Germline CDR1 MNHEY, CDR2 SVGEGT. There are 14 residues in the CDR3. The CDR3 loop is CASSSHSSNQPQHF. CDR3 bases: TGTGCCAGCAGTTCCCACAGTAGCAATCAGCCCCAGCATTTT.

J is TRBJ2-5 and V is TRBV6-1; TRBD1 matches 8 bases. Germline V lookup: CDR1 MNHNS, CDR2 SASEGT. V lost 0 bases and J lost 5; bases outside the gene matches: 5. The CDR3 is made up of 15 amino acids. CDR3 protein: CASSEAQGVWETQYF. The CDR3 region has the DNA TGTGCCAGCAGTGAAGCACAGGGGGTCTGGGAGACCCAGTACTTC.

The CDR3 DNA is TGTGCCAGCACCAAGCCCTCTACAGGGGAGGGCTACACCTTC. Translation: CASTKPSTGEGYTF. This sequence joins TRBV6-5 and TRBJ1-2, with 7 positions matching TRBD1. This CDR3 has 14 amino acids. V lost 7 bases, J lost 8 bases, and 13 bases stayed unmatched. In germline, CDR1 is MNHEY, CDR2 SVGAGI.

The chain employs TRBV7-8 and TRBJ2-4; TRBD2 is a possible D gene (6 bases). V lost 5 bases and J 4 bases, leaving 9 bases between the germline ends. Germline CDR1 is SGHVS and CDR2 is FQNEAQ. The CDR3 loop spans 13 amino acids. CDR3 coding DNA: TGTGCCAGCAGCCCGGAGGGAAAAAACATTCAGTACTTC. Its protein product is CASSPEGKNIQYF.

The genes are TRBV30 and TRBJ1-6; D unclear. This CDR3 is 15 amino acids long. V lost 0 bases to trimming and J lost 6 bases, with 12 bases between them. Germline CDR1 is GTSNPN and CDR2 is SVGIG (reference sequence). As DNA, the CDR3 is TGTGCCTGGAGTGTACGGGGAGGAAGTAATTCACCCCTCCACTTT. This sequence encodes CAWSVRGGSNSPLHF. The variable domain in full, completed from reference TRBV30 and TRBJ1-6, reads SQTIHQWPATLVQPVGSPLSLECTVEGTSNPNLYWYRQAAGRGLQLLFYSVGIGQISSEVPQNLSASRPQDRQFILSSKKLLLSDSGFYLCAWSVRGGSNSPLHFGNGTRLTVT.

The V gene is TRBV18, the J gene TRBJ2-2; possibly TRBD2 for D (6 bases). The CDR3 totals 14 residues. V lost 3 bases and J lost 4, with 9 bases in between. In germline, CDR1 is KGHSH, CDR2 LQKENI. The DNA for the CDR3 is TGTGCCAGCTCACCGCGGGGAGGCACCGGGGAGCTGTTTTTT. Residues: CASSPRGGTGELFF.

The chain recombines TRBV7-2 with TRBJ1-5; a possible D gene is TRBD1 (6 bases). V lost 5 bases to trimming and J lost 3 bases, with 11 bases between them. Germline loops: CDR1 SGHTA, CDR2 FQGNSA. The CDR3 runs to 14 residues. As DNA, the CDR3 is TGTGCCAGCAGCACGACAGGTCTCAATCAGCCCCAGCATTTT. This encodes CASSTTGLNQPQHF.

The chain carries TRBV29-1 and TRBJ1-2; D is unresolved. The CDR3 runs 11 residues. The V end was cut by 7 bases, the J end by 3 bases, with 9 bases between. The germline V gene encodes CDR1 SQVTM and CDR2 ANQGSEA. CDR3 region: CSARGDYGYTF. The CDR3 DNA reads TGCAGCGCTCGGGGTGACTATGGCTACACCTTC.

As regards this clone: Other DNA sequences within the sample encode an identical CDR3. This chain joins TRBV5-4 and TRBJ1-2, with TRBD1 as a possible D gene (6 bases). Germline-derived CDR1 and CDR2 are SGHNT and YYREEE (reference sequence). Trimming took off 0 bases at V and 2 bases at J, with 8 bases between the two ends. The CDR3 extends over 14 amino acids. The DNA of the CDR3 is TGTGCCAGCAGCTTGGGGGACACGAACTATGGCTACACCTTC. Translating it yields CASSLGDTNYGYTF.

This clone has a single count. V gene TRBV5-1 combines with J gene TRBJ2-5; 8 bases are a match to TRBD2. V trimming: 4 bases; J trimming: 1 base; junction bases outside the gene matches: 6. CDR1 and CDR2 from the germline V gene are SGHRS and YFSETQ. The CDR3 runs 15 residues. The CDR3 DNA is TGCGCCAGCAGCAAGACTAGCGACGTCCAAGAGACCCAGTACTTC. Residues: CASSKTSDVQETQYF.

The rearrangement links TRBV12-5 to TRBJ2-1; D gene unclear. Trimming took 0 bases from V and 0 from J, leaving 9 bases between them. The CDR3 spans 16 residues. The germline gives CDR1 LGHNT, CDR2 FRNRAP. This chain's CDR3 is CASGLVPRSSYNEQFF. In DNA form, the CDR3 reads TGTGCTAGTGGTTTGGTTCCTAGAAGCTCCTACAATGAGCAGTTCTTC.

This sequence joins TRBV7-2 and TRBJ2-2; no reliable D call. Germline CDR1 and CDR2: SGHTA and FQGNSA. This CDR3 region has 15 residues. V lost 1 base to trimming and J lost 1 base, with 7 bases between them. DNA of the CDR3: TGTGCCAGCAGCTTAGTCGCAGGGAACACCGGGGAGCTGTTTTTT. This translates into CASSLVAGNTGELFF.